This paragraph covers one TCR beta chain sequence. What it recognizes is unknown. The same CDR3 can be traced to other DNA sequences in this sample. This record belongs to a study of shared clonotypes between healthy human individuals. About the study: For every donor, three CD4 naive, three CD4 memory, two CD8 naive and one CD8 memory plates were used.

Broader study findings: Clonotypes that were shared across four donors made up 4.5% to 5% of naive CD4 clonotypes. At large depth, rarefaction still showed sorted-subset sequencing to be incomplete.

CDR3 length equals 13 residues. V was trimmed by 4 bases and J by 0 bases, leaving 6 bases between them. The V gene's germline CDR1 is SEHNR and CDR2 FQNEAQ (reference sequence). All donors were Caucasian adults living in Nashville, Tennessee. Using immunoSEQ multiplex PCR, the repertoire was profiled, and TCRdb retains in-frame clones only, with some absent. The top ten hold approximately 0.32% of the sample, which has roughly 380,000 clones, 96% seen once. The chain joins TRBV7-9 to TRBJ1-1; D not resolved. The source is a man aged 25 to 40 in good health. Source material: memory CD8+ T cells sorted from blood. The subset denotes: CD45RO+ cells pooled with CCR7-negative TemRA cells. For the CDR3, the DNA is TGTGCCAGCAGCTCTCGTCTGAACACTGAAGCTTTCTTT. Protein: CASSSRLNTEAFF.